A selection of T cell receptor beta chains follows, all from one sample in a study of cytomegalovirus exposure and HLA in healthy donors. Profiled with immunoSEQ multiplex PCR; TCRdb holds only in-frame clones, not every one. The table lists roughly 200,000 clones, more than 75% of them singletons, with about 3% in the top ten. The sequenced material came from PBMCs. The receptors here all came from a man between 35 and 55 years old in good health and CMV-seropositive. Both conserved end residues are part of each CDR3. A D gene is named only where the DNA matches it firmly. Clone size is not always given. Where it is, it says once, few, many or a class for expanded clones.

d_call,clone_size,v_call,j_call,cdr3_aa,cdr3_nt
TRBD2,NA,TRBV2,TRBJ2-1,CASSSTSGSSNEQFF,TGTGCCAGCAGTTCGACTAGCGGGAGCAGCAATGAGCAGTTCTTC
TRBD1,NA,TRBV5-1,TRBJ1-2,CASSLDRGHGYTF,TGCGCCAGCAGCCTTGACAGGGGGCATGGCTACACCTTC
TRBD2,NA,TRBV6-4,TRBJ2-7,CASSDHDKHPSGRDYEQYF,TGTGCCAGCAGTGACCACGACAAACACCCTAGCGGGAGGGATTACGAGCAGTACTTC
NA,NA,TRBV14,TRBJ2-5,CASSPQAVETQYF,TGTGCCAGCAGCCCCCAAGCGGTTGAAACCCAGTACTTC
NA,NA,TRBV5-1,TRBJ2-7,CASSSRQGGGVSSYEQYF,TGCGCCAGCAGCTCCCGACAGGGTGGAGGGGTAAGCTCCTACGAGCAGTACTTC
TRBD1,NA,TRBV7-9,TRBJ1-1,CASSLGVTGLNTEAFF,TGTGCCAGCAGCTTAGGGGTGACAGGGCTCAACACTGAAGCTTTCTTT
NA,few,TRBV11-2,TRBJ1-1,CASSLRPATEAFF,TGTGCCAGCAGCTTGCGGCCAGCCACTGAAGCTTTCTTT
TRBD1,NA,TRBV29-1,TRBJ1-2,CSVDMDRDPGYTF,TGCAGCGTTGATATGGACAGGGACCCTGGCTACACCTTC
NA,NA,TRBV2,TRBJ1-2,CASRGGAGENYGYTF,TGTGCCAGCAGGGGAGGGGCAGGGGAGAACTATGGCTACACCTTC
TRBD1,NA,TRBV19,TRBJ1-6,CASSPTGGLGNSPLHF,TGTGCCAGTAGTCCTACAGGGGGCTTGGGTAATTCACCCCTCCACTTT
NA,NA,TRBV28,TRBJ1-4,CASSPGTPNEKLFF,TGTGCCAGCAGTCCCGGGACACCTAATGAAAAACTGTTTTTT
NA,NA,TRBV6-1,TRBJ1-2,CASSERGAQTF,TGTGCCAGCAGTGAGCGCGGGGCACAAACCTTC
NA,NA,TRBV5-1,TRBJ2-3,CASSLVPERVDTQYF,TGCGCCAGCAGCTTGGTTCCGGAGCGGGTAGATACGCAGTATTTT
TRBD1,once,TRBV6-5,TRBJ2-5,CASSPDRVKTQYF,TGTGCCAGCAGTCCGGACAGGGTAAAGACCCAGTACTTC
TRBD1,NA,TRBV27,TRBJ2-1,CASSPMTGESYNEQFF,TGTGCCAGCAGTCCCATGACAGGGGAGTCCTACAATGAGCAGTTCTTC
NA,once,TRBV9,TRBJ1-3,CASSVEGVTGNTIYF,TGTGCCAGCAGCGTAGAAGGGGTTACGGGAAACACCATATATTTT
TRBD1,NA,TRBV10-3,TRBJ2-1,CAISTGTGYDEQFF,TGTGCCATCAGTACCGGGACAGGGTATGATGAGCAGTTCTTC
TRBD1,few,TRBV5-1,TRBJ1-1,CASSTGDRGLVTEAFF,TGCGCCAGCAGCACAGGGGACAGGGGGCTTGTCACTGAAGCTTTCTTT
TRBD1,NA,TRBV6-5,TRBJ2-7,CASSYSRDSSYEQYF,TGTGCCAGCAGTTACTCGAGGGACAGCTCCTACGAGCAGTACTTC
TRBD1,NA,TRBV9,TRBJ1-4,CASSVGTGGGEKLFF,TGTGCCAGCAGCGTAGGGACAGGGGGCGGGGAAAAACTGTTTTTT
TRBD1,NA,TRBV5-4,TRBJ2-5,CASSFTGEETQYF,TGTGCCAGCAGCTTTACAGGGGAAGAGACCCAGTACTTC
NA,NA,TRBV7-9,TRBJ2-1,CASSLGQGNYNEQFF,TGTGCCAGCAGCTTAGGGCAGGGGAACTACAATGAGCAGTTCTTC